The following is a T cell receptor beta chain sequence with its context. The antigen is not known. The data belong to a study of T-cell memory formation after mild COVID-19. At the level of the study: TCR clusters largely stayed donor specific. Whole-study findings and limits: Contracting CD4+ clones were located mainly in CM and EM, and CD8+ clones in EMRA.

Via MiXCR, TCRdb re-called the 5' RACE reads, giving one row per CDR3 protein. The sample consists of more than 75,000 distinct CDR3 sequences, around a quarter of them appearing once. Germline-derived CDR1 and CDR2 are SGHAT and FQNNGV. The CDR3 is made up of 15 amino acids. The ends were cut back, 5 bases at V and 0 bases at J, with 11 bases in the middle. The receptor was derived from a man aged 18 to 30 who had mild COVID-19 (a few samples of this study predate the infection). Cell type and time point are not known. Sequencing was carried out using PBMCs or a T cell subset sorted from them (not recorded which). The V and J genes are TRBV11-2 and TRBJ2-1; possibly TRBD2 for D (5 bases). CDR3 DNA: TGTGCCAGCAGCCGGGGAATCAGCTCCTACAATGAGCAGTTCTTC. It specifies CASSRGISSYNEQFF.